These 13 T cell receptor beta chains share one sample of origin, sequenced in a study of beta chain features in type 1 diabetes. The study reverse transcribed the entire isolated RNA, so it sequenced expressed TCRB transcripts. The table came from immunoSEQ multiplex PCR; TCRdb's copy has only in-frame clones and leaves some out. The sample yields hundreds of thousands of clones, 15% to 17% seen once. Sequencing was done on a sample of naive CD4+ T cells from blood. The receptors stem from a man younger than 30 in good health.

This clone was found many times. The chain uses TRBV18 and TRBJ2-7, with D perhaps TRBD2 (6 bases). The length of the CDR3 is 13 residues. V lost 6 bases to trimming and J lost 3 bases, with 12 bases between them. CDR1 is KGHSH and CDR2 is LQKENI in the germline V gene. The CDR3: CASSSAGFYEQYF. The CDR3 DNA reads as TGTGCCAGCTCGTCGGCGGGATTCTACGAGCAGTACTTC.

The chain is built from TRBV28 and TRBJ1-2; D is perhaps TRBD1 (5 bases). From germline, CDR1 is MDHEN and CDR2 SYDVKM. CDR3 length equals 13 residues. The V end was cut by 2 bases, the J end by 8 bases, with 12 bases between. CDR3 nucleotides: TGTGCCAGCAGTTTACTAGGGGCAGTAGGCTACACCTTC. As protein: CASSLLGAVGYTF.

This chain links TRBV28 with TRBJ2-1; TRBD2 aligns across 10 bases. The ends lost 1 base at V and 10 bases at J; junction bases unmatched: 16. The CDR3 extends over 18 amino acids. Germline V gene data show CDR1 as MDHEN and CDR2 as SYDVKM. The CDR3 sequence is CASSLFATSGWIGGEQFF. The CDR3 coding sequence is TGTGCCAGCAGTTTATTTGCGACTAGCGGGTGGATCGGGGGGGAGCAGTTCTTC.

The rearrangement uses TRBV5-1 and TRBJ2-1; 11 nucleotides agree with TRBD2. CDR3 size: 16 residues. Losses at the gene ends were 3 bases for V and 4 bases for J; bases not matched to a gene: 6. From germline, CDR1 is SGHRS and CDR2 YFSETQ. The CDR3 protein is CASSSPGLAAYNEQFF. CDR3 in DNA: TGCGCCAGCAGCTCTCCGGGACTAGCGGCATACAATGAGCAGTTCTTC.

This clone turned up a few times. This chain joins TRBV28 and TRBJ2-5; 8 bases agree with TRBD1. J gave up 2 bases and V 7 bases, and 6 bases lay outside the gene matches. This CDR3 is built from 14 residues. The V gene's germline CDR1 is MDHEN and CDR2 SYDVKM. The CDR3: CASNKQGGQETQYF. The CDR3 nucleotides read TGTGCCAGCAATAAACAGGGGGGACAAGAGACCCAGTACTTC.

The chain couples TRBV30 to TRBJ2-7; TRBD2 matches 8 bases. The junction had 4 bases not matched to a gene; V was cut back by 5 bases and J by 7 bases. This CDR3 is 11 amino acids long. Germline V gene sequence: CDR1 GTSNPN, CDR2 SVGIG (reference sequence). The chain's CDR3 is CAWSGGREQYF. The CDR3 DNA reads TGTGCCTGGTCGGGAGGGAGGGAGCAGTACTTC.

The chain recombines TRBV7-6 with TRBJ1-2, with 7 bases lining up with TRBD1. The germline gives CDR1 SGHVS, CDR2 FNYEAQ. The CDR3 runs 12 residues. V shed 5 bases and J 4 bases; nucleotides not matched to a gene: 1. CDR3 nucleotide sequence: TGTGCCAGCAGCGGGGACAGCTATGGCTACACCTTC. It specifies CASSGDSYGYTF.

This clone was seen only a few times. This chain links TRBV27 with TRBJ1-2, with D possibly being TRBD1 (6 bases). CDR3 length equals 12 residues. Trimming pared 5 bases from V and 8 bases from J, leaving 12 bases between. Germline V gene data show CDR1 as MNHEY and CDR2 as SMNVEV (reference sequence). The CDR3 sequence is CASSPLQGGYTF. In DNA form, the CDR3 reads TGTGCCAGCAGTCCCCTCCAGGGGGGCTACACCTTC.

V and J are TRBV7-2 and TRBJ1-1, with D tentatively TRBD1 (6 bases). Trimming stripped 7 bases from V and 4 bases from J, with 16 bases between. This CDR3 comprises 14 residues. Germline V gene data show CDR1 as SGHTA and CDR2 as FQGNSA. DNA for the CDR3: TGTGCCAGCAACGGGGGGGCAGGAGGCACTGAAGCTTTCTTT. Protein: CASNGGAGGTEAFF.

The chain joins TRBV4-3 to TRBJ1-2; D is possibly TRBD1 (6 bases). Germline V gene lookup returns CDR1 LGHNA and CDR2 YSLEER. The CDR3 consists of 14 residues. V shed 0 bases and J shed 4 bases, with 9 bases lying between them. CDR3 in DNA: TGCGCCAGCAGCCAAGAGGGGGCCCGCTATGGCTACACCTTC. Its protein is CASSQEGARYGYTF.

V gene TRBV4-1 combines with J gene TRBJ1-2; the D is unclear. CDR1 MGHRA and CDR2 YSYEKL come from the germline V gene. Trimming left V 1 base short and J 0 bases short, with 9 bases between. The CDR3 length is 15 residues. This chain's CDR3 is CASSQVVGANYGYTF. DNA of the CDR3: TGCGCCAGCAGCCAAGTGGTTGGTGCTAACTATGGCTACACCTTC.

V and J are TRBV28 and TRBJ1-4, with D unclear. V lost 8 bases and J 4 bases, leaving 14 bases between the germline ends. Per the germline V gene, CDR1 is MDHEN and CDR2 is SYDVKM. The CDR3 is 14 amino acids. The CDR3 region has the DNA TGTGCCAGCTCCCCGGTAGACTATAATGAAAAACTGTTTTTT. This sequence encodes CASSPVDYNEKLFF.

This clone was detected only a few times. Different DNA sequences within this sample yield the same CDR3. The J gene is TRBJ2-5, the V gene TRBV14; D is uncertain. The CDR3 length is 11 residues. Trimming took 4 bases from V and 4 from J, leaving 4 bases between them. Germline values: CDR1 SGHDN, CDR2 FVKESK. DNA for the CDR3: TGTGCCAGCAGCCTCCGAGAGACCCAGTACTTC. The encoded protein is CASSLRETQYF.